This TCR beta chain was captured in a study of T cell responses to AZD1222 COVID-19 vaccine. V was clipped by 4 bases and J by 5 bases, with 11 bases between them. This CDR3 has 13 residues. The germline V gene has CDR1 LGHNT and CDR2 FRNRAP. About this clone: Its antigen is undetermined.

Pooling of second doses given at about 4 or about 12 weeks was done. TCRdb keeps only in-frame clones here, not all; method: immunoSEQ multiplex PCR. The sample contains 45,000 to 50,000 clones, approximately 90% of which appear only once. Study-level points and caveats: Repertoires were sampled only after the peak T cell response. Only a handful of people who got AZD1222 tested seropositive at baseline.

Sequenced here: peripheral blood, sampled 28 days after the second AZD1222 dose. This clonotype was sampled from an adult who received the AZD1222 COVID-19 vaccine. J is TRBJ2-5 and V is TRBV12-5; D unresolved. For the CDR3, the DNA is TGTGCTAGTGGTTGGACCTCTGGGGAGACCCAGTACTTC. The encoded protein is CASGWTSGETQYF.